This T cell receptor beta chain was sequenced during a study of neoadjuvant nivolumab and ipilimumab in lung cancer. The CDR3 is 13 residues long. Germline V gene sequence: CDR1 MNHEY, CDR2 SVGAGI. Trimming cost V 10 bases and J 9 bases, with 21 bases left between them. The table came from immunoSEQ multiplex PCR; TCRdb's copy has only in-frame clones and leaves some out. The table records fewer than 40,000 clones, about nine tenths of them present only once. The sequence was obtained from an adult with non-small cell lung cancer. The J gene is TRBJ1-1, the V gene TRBV6-5, with a tentative D call TRBD1 (5 bases). Material: peripheral blood, obtained after neoadjuvant nivolumab, alone or with ipilimumab, at or shortly before surgery. The CDR3 sequence is CATFTRDDQKAFF. For the CDR3, the DNA is TGTGCCACCTTTACCCGGGACGACCAAAAAGCTTTCTTT.